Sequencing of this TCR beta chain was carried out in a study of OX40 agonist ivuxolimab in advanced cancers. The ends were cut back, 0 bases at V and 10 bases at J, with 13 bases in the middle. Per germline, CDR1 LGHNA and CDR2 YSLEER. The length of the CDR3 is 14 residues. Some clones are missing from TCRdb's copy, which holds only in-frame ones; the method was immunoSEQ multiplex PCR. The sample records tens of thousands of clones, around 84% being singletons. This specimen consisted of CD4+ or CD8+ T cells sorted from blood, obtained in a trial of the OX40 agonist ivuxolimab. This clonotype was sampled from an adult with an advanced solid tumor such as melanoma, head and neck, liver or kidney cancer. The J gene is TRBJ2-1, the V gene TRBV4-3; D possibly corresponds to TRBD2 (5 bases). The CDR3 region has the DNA TGCGCCAGCAGCCAAGAACCGCGGGTTGGAGAGCAGTTCTTC. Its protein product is CASSQEPRVGEQFF.